The source of this TCR beta chain is a study of OX40 agonist ivuxolimab in advanced cancers. In the study overall: Patients were 82.7% male with ages roughly 23 to 79, mean 60.

In the case of this clone: Antigen: not known.

Study observations and caveats: It was also the case that some nonresponders had low normalized T-cell clonal expansion. CD8+ T cells averaged more expanded clones than CD4+.

TCRdb's copy holds only in-frame clones and misses some; the assay was immunoSEQ multiplex PCR. The sample carries some 78,000 clones, around 94% recorded once. The source is an adult with an advanced solid tumor such as melanoma, head and neck, liver or kidney cancer. The material sequenced was CD4+ or CD8+ T cells sorted from blood, taken in a trial of the OX40 agonist ivuxolimab.

CDR3 bases: TGTGCCAGCAGTCCTCAAGTCGGCAGTAACACCGGGGAGCTGTTTTTT. Its translation: CASSPQVGSNTGELFF. The chain combines TRBV6-4 with TRBJ2-2, with unresolved D. CDR1 and CDR2 from the germline V gene are MRHNA and SNTAGT. V was cut by 5 bases and J by 2 bases, with 15 bases left in between. The CDR3 is 16 residues long.